A selection of T cell receptor beta chains follows, all from one sample in a study of shared clonotypes between healthy human individuals. This table comes from immunoSEQ multiplex PCR, and its TCRdb copy is limited to in-frame clones, with some not included. Among roughly 490,000 clones listed, around 80% were seen once. Sequenced input: PBMCs. These receptors were collected from a woman aged 40 to 50 in good health. Some clones in this sample may be carry-over from other donors' samples. The conserved cysteine and the conserved F or W are not part of the CDR3 here. Each record gives: V gene, CDR3 protein.

TRBV6-4	ASSPNQIDSSYT
TRBV2	ASKSDRSNTEAF
TRBV5-1	ASSLERGSSYNEQF
TRBV6-1	ASSEFRNYGYT
TRBV7-2	ASSLVPSGLAKNIQY
TRBV9	ASSVGGRPRETQY
TRBV6-4	ASSDSASGSTDTQY
TRBV7-3	ASSLGLAGGQTQY
TRBV4-1	ASSQDPLLASGNGELF
TRBV10-3	AISAAADETQY
TRBV2	ASSGQETQY
TRBV7-8	ASSHTQGPSSYEQY
TRBV29-1	SAVRGEVNEQF
TRBV20-1	SARLPGQQY
TRBV28	ASSYTGTSREAEAF
TRBV6-6	ASSSGGGPQH
TRBV5-1	ASSWTGTGTQETQY
TRBV19	ASSIGGKNTEAF
TRBV4-3	ASSQDWQNYNEQF
TRBV11-2	ASSPSGSYEQY
TRBV29-1	SVKPRDRVNEQY
TRBV6-5	ASSQMLSGNTIY
TRBV28	ASTAGESGPQH
TRBV4-2	ASSQDETSGSGELF
TRBV7-9	ASSLARGPTNEKLF
TRBV6-1	ASSEAGGGSGYGYT
TRBV28	ASSFGDRVGEQY
TRBV7-9	ASSLERGSYNEQF
TRBV10-3	AISESTGNSPLH